The 2 T cell receptor beta chains below were found in one sample sequenced in a study of T-cell memory formation after mild COVID-19. TCRdb reprocessed the 5' RACE reads via MiXCR and lists one record per CDR3 protein. Of some 300,000 distinct CDR3 sequences listed, under 25% were seen once; the top ten hold approximately 22%. Source material: PBMCs or a T cell subset sorted from them (not recorded which). The receptors originated from a man aged 18 to 29 who had mild COVID-19 (a few samples of this study predate the infection). Cell type and time point are not known.

V usage is TRBV29-1 and J usage is TRBJ1-2, with D possibly TRBD1 on 5 matching bases. Per germline, CDR1 SQVTM and CDR2 ANQGSEA. Trimming left V 3 bases short and J 7 bases short, with 12 bases between. This CDR3 is built from 12 residues. The CDR3 here is CSVEGGDGGYTF. CDR3 DNA: TGCAGCGTTGAGGGAGGGGATGGTGGCTACACCTTC.

The table lists this clonotype with a few counts. This rearrangement joins TRBV5-1 to TRBJ1-2, with 9 bases fitting TRBD1. With 6 bases clipped from V and 8 bases from J, the junction kept 14 bases outside the gene matches. Looked up from germline, CDR1 is SGHRS and CDR2 is YFSETQ. This CDR3 contains 15 residues. This CDR3 reads CASKNQPGTGTGYTF. The CDR3 DNA follows: TGCGCCAGCAAAAACCAACCCGGGACAGGGACCGGCTACACCTTC.